This T cell receptor beta chain was recorded in a study of blood T cell repertoires in COVID-19. Whole-study context: Sources were T cells, B-cell-depleted T cells, or PBMCs; the material itself was cDNA or gDNA.

The CDR3 is made up of 15 amino acids. The germline gives CDR1 MNHEY, CDR2 SMNVEV (reference sequence). With 6 bases removed from V and 6 bases from J, the gap between germline ends came to 19 bases. Original methodology: The assay estimated nucleated cells by amplifying reference gene primers. Assay used: immunoSEQ multiplex PCR; TCRdb lists only in-frame clones, some missing. V and J calls and clone size are those listed in that table; D and trimming were worked out from the DNA. The data contain 200,000 to 250,000 clones, 84% of them singletons. This clone was observed a few times. Sequencing was performed on peripheral blood. The gene calls are TRBV27 and TRBJ2-3; perhaps TRBD2 as D (6 bases). This sequence originates from a woman in her twenties or thirties who had recovered from COVID-19. The chain's CDR3 is CASSRPAGTADTQYF. In nucleotides, the CDR3 is TGTGCCAGCAGCAGGCCGGCAGGGACTGCGGATACGCAGTATTTT.